This T cell receptor (beta chain) was profiled in a study of Ad26.COV2.S vaccination and SARS-CoV-2 variants. Study findings and constraints: People who got the vaccine or the placebo had similar non-spike TCR breadth. Substantial breadth was reportedly displayed by spike-specific CD8+ and CD4+ T cell responses after vaccination. Participants in the vaccine arm had higher spike-specific TCR breadth; placebo recipients had lower.

Germline assignment: CDR1 SGHTA and CDR2 FQGNSA. V lost 2 bases and J 0 bases, leaving 20 bases between the germline ends. The CDR3 spans 19 residues. With respect to this clone: The antigen is not known.

Some clones are missing from TCRdb's copy, which holds only in-frame ones; the method was immunoSEQ multiplex PCR. This table has just over 350,000 clones, about 91% appearing once. The source material was peripheral blood, sampled after recovery from COVID-19. The sequence was collected from a human donor who had recovered from COVID-19. The chain joins TRBV7-2 to TRBJ1-3, with a tentative D call TRBD1 (5 bases). This CDR3 is CASSLWGVTGTSSGNTIYF. The CDR3, as DNA: TGTGCCAGCAGCTTATGGGGCGTTACAGGAACTAGCTCTGGAAACACCATATATTTT.